This T cell receptor (beta chain) was identified during a study of CD8 T cells in Susac syndrome. The CDR3 is 17 residues long. Trimming shortened V by 0 bases and J by 2 bases, and 14 bases separated the two germline ends. Germline V gives CDR1 GTSNPN, CDR2 SVGIG (reference sequence). Random hexamers were used to reverse transcribe roughly 0.45 to 1 ug of RNA. TCRdb re-derived calls from the immunoSEQ multiplex PCR reads in MiXCR, one entry per CDR3 protein. The sample consists of some 150,000 distinct CDR3 sequences, approximately 93% of them appearing once. The rearrangement links TRBV30 to TRBJ2-6; TRBD1 is a possible D gene (6 bases). The sequence came from a human donor in good health. Sequencing was performed on CD4+ T cells from PBMCs. This chain's CDR3 is CAWSVLGALAGANVLTF. CDR3 DNA sequence: TGTGCCTGGAGTGTATTGGGGGCACTGGCTGGGGCCAACGTCCTGACTTTC.